This T cell receptor (beta chain) was retrieved from a study of blood T cell repertoires in COVID-19. Study overall: Samples came from the United States, Italy and Spain, spanning acute and convalescent COVID-19.

This clone was detected a few times. CDR1 is SQVTM, CDR2 ANQGSEA, per germline. This CDR3 has 15 residues. The J segment lost 6 bases and the V segment lost 1 base, leaving 8 bases of the junction unmatched. Produced via immunoSEQ multiplex PCR; TCRdb's table is partial and in-frame only. The sample lists 90,000 to 130,000 clones, more than 75% occurring once. The material sequenced was peripheral blood. This TCR derives from a man in his forties or fifties with acute or convalescent COVID-19. The chain links TRBV29-1 to TRBJ2-3, with TRBD1 matching 9 bases. The CDR3 DNA is TGCAGCGTTGAAGTAATGGGACAGGGAAAGGATACGCAGTATTTT. This codes for CSVEVMGQGKDTQYF.